Given below is one T cell receptor beta chain in context. Its target antigen remains unknown. No clone much larger than this one lies a single base away; base qualities are absent. The data were taken from a study of T cell responses to AZD1222 COVID-19 vaccine (dated by TCRdb to the early 2020s). About the full investigation: TCR sequencing was performed for about 240 trial participants, of whom 200 to 210 were given two doses of AZD1222 and approximately 26 were given two doses of MenACWY control vaccine. Trial participants were enrolled by age into subgroups of 18-55, 56-69 and 70-plus years, and 148, 28 and 57 TCR-sequenced participants, respectively, were included in these subgroups. General findings and caveats noted by the study authors: Because no samples from the day 14 peak response were available, repertoires could be characterized only after the peak T cell response. The 56-69-year group was small, and its depth increase did not reach significance, likely because of low power. CD4 TCRs associated with the vaccine covered the entire spike protein, and the dominant responses were in regions 160-218 and 743-854. Conclusions about previously exposed vaccinees are limited, since just five to seven AZD1222 recipients were seropositive for SARS-CoV-2 at baseline. Reportedly, close to half of the unique spike-specific TCRs recognized epitopes lying outside the regions that are mutated in the B.1.351 and B.1.1.7 variants. Most participants were white British and females outnumbered males, and the authors suggested that clonal diversity may have been underestimated. After two AZD1222 doses, spike-specific TCR breadth and depth were significantly higher than at day 0 and than in MenACWY recipients.

The CDR3 regions of human TCRbeta chains were analyzed by immunosequencing. The authors' pipeline ran thus. Repertoire TCRs were checked for matches against a reference library of SARS-CoV-2-specific TCRs that had been generated using the MIRA antigen-specificity platform. Breadth was defined as the fraction of unique TCRs that were SARS-CoV-2-associated, and depth was defined as the fraction of total T cells that were SARS-CoV-2-associated. Using the MIRA data, each spike-specific TCR was mapped to the spike region that the TCR reacts to and placed in a CD4 or CD8 class. Log10-transformed breadth and depth values were compared by one-way ANOVA with Sidak's multiple comparisons tests. TCRdb's version of the immuneACCESS table is confined to in-frame rearrangements and falls short of the full clone set. An unresolved V gene accounts for under half of the shortfall where checked; the remainder is of unknown origin. V, J and clone size derive from that table, while D and trimming were established from the DNA sequence. This sample holds about 76,000 clones; over 60% were observed only once. In total, the top ten clones hold roughly a quarter of the sample.

Per the publication, the time point label means: about 28 days (+/-7) after the second vaccine dose. The sample's treatment or condition label, decoded: meningococcal conjugate vaccine given as trial control. Vaccinee samples were obtained from the UK trials COV001 and COV002, which included a single-blind randomized controlled phase 2/3 trial of AZD1222 (ChAdOx1 nCoV-19) in healthy adults. For TCRbeta chain sequencing, PBMC samples from trial participants were taken at day 0 and at day 28 after the second dose. Trimming at the junction amounts to 4 bases on V and 3 bases on J, and the germline ends lie 12 bases apart. The CDR1 and CDR2 encoded by the germline V gene are SGHAT and FQNNGV. CDR3 length: 14 amino acids, cysteine to phenylalanine. Solely the CDR3 DNA is kept, with 42 bases framed from the first base.

The sample consisted of peripheral blood, taken 28 days after the second dose of the MenACWY control vaccine. Here the chain combines TRBV11-2 and TRBJ2-5; tentative D gene TRBD1, with 5 bases matching. The receptor was derived from an adult who received the MenACWY meningococcal vaccine as a control. In nucleotide form, the sequence is TGTGCCAGCAGCTCCCAGGGATCCGAAGAGACCCAGTACTTC. Its translation reads: CASSSQGSEETQYF. The full variable domain, completed from the reference TRBV11-2 and TRBJ2-5 proteins outside the CDR3, reads EAGVAQSPRYKIIEKRQSVAFWCNPISGHATLYWYQQILGQGPKLLIQFQNNGVVDDSQLPKDRFSAERLKGVDSTLKIQPAKLEDSAVYLCASSSQGSEETQYFGPGTRLLVL.